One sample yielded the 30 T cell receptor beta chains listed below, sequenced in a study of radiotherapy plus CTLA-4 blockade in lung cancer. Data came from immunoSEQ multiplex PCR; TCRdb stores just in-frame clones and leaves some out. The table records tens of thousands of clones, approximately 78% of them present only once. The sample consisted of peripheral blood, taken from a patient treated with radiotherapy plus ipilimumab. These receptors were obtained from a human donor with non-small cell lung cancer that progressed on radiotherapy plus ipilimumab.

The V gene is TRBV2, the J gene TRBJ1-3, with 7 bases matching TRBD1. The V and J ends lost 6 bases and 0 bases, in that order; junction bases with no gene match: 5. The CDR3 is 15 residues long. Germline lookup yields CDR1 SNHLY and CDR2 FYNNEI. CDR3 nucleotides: TGTGCCAGCAGGGGACAGCTGGCCTCTGGAAACACCATATATTTT. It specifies CASRGQLASGNTIYF.

The CDR3 sequence is CASSNSGGNTGELFF. In nucleotides, the CDR3 is TGTGCCAGCAGCAATAGCGGGGGGAACACCGGGGAGCTGTTTTTT. The rearrangement uses TRBV5-4 and TRBJ2-2; the match to TRBD2 covers 9 bases. The CDR3 is 15 residues long. Germline V gives CDR1 SGHNT, CDR2 YYREEE (reference sequence). V was pared by 4 bases and J by 1 base, with 2 bases of the junction left unmatched.

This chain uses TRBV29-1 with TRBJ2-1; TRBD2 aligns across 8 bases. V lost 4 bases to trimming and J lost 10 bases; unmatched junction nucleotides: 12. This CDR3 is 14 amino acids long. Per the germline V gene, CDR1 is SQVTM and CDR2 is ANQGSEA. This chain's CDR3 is CSVASGYHLGEQFF. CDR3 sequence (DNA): TGCAGCGTTGCTAGCGGGTATCACCTGGGGGAGCAGTTCTTC.

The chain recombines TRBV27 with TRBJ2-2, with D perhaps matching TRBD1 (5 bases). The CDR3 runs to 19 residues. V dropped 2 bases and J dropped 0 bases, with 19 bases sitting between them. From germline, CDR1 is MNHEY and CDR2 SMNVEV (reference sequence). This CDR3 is CASSLDFVRVRSNTGELFF. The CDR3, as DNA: TGTGCCAGCAGTTTAGATTTCGTCAGGGTTCGTTCGAACACCGGGGAGCTGTTTTTT.

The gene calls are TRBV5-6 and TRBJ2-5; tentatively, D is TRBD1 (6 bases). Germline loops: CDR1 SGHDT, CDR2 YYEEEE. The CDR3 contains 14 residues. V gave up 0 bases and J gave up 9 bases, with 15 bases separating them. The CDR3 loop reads CASSLGRTPGAQYF. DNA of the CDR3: TGTGCCAGCAGCTTGGGACGGACCCCAGGGGCCCAGTACTTC.

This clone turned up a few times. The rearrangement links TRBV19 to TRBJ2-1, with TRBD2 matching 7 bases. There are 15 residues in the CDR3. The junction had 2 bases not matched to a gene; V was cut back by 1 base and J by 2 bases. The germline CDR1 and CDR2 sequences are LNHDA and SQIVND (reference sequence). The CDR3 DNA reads TGTGCCAGTAGTATAGGGCTAGCGGCCTACAATGAGCAGTTCTTC. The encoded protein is CASSIGLAAYNEQFF.

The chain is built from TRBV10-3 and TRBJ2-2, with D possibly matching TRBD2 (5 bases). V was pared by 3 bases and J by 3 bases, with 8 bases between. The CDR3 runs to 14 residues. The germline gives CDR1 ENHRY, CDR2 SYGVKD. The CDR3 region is CAISDRGYTGELFF. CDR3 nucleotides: TGTGCCATCAGTGATAGAGGGTACACCGGGGAGCTGTTTTTT.

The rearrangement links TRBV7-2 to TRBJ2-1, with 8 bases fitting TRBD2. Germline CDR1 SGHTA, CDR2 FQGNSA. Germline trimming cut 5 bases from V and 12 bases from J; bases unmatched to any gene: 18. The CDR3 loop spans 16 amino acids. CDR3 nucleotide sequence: TGTGCCAGCAGCCCGGGAGGGGGAGGGGGATTAATGCGGCAGTTCTTC. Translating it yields CASSPGGGGGLMRQFF.

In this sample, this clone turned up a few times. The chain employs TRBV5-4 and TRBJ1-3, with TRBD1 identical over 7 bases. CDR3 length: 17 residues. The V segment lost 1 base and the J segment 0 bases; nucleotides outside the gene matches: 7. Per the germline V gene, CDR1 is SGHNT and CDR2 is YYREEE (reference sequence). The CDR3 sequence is CASSLIPDRDSGNTIYF. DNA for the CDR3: TGTGCCAGCAGCTTGATACCCGACAGGGACTCTGGAAACACCATATATTTT.

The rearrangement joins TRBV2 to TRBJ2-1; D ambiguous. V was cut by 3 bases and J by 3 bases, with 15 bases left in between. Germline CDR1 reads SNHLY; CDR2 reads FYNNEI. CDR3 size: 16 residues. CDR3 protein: CASSDSGAANYNEQFF. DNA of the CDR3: TGTGCCAGCAGTGACTCCGGCGCGGCCAACTACAATGAGCAGTTCTTC.

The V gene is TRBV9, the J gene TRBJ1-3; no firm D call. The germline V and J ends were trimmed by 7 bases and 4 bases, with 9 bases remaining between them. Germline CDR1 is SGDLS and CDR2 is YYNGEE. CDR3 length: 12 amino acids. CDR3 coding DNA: TGTGCCAGCGAGGGCGGAGGAAACACCATATATTTT. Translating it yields CASEGGGNTIYF.

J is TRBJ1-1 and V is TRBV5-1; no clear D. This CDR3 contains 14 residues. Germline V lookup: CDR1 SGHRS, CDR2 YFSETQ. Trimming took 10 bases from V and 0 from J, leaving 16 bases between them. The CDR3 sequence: CASSAGKMNTEAFF. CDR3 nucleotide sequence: TGCGCCTCCTCTGCGGGCAAGATGAACACTGAAGCTTTCTTT.

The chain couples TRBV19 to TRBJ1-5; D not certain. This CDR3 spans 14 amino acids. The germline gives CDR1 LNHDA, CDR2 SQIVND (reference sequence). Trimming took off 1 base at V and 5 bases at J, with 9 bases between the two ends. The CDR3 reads CASSIGDKYQPQHF. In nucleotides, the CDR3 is TGTGCCAGTAGTATAGGAGACAAATATCAGCCCCAGCATTTT.

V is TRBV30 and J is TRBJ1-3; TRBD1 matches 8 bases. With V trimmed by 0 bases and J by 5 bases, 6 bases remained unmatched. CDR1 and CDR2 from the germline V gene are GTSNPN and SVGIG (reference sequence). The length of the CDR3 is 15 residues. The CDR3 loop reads CAWSVRTGTRNTIYF. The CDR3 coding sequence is TGTGCCTGGAGTGTAAGGACAGGGACGAGAAACACCATATATTTT.

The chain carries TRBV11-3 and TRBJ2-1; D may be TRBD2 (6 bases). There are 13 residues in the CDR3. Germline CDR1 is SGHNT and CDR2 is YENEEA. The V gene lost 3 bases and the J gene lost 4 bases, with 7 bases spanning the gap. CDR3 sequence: CASSLGLYNEQFF. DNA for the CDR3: TGTGCCAGCAGCTTGGGACTGTACAATGAGCAGTTCTTC.

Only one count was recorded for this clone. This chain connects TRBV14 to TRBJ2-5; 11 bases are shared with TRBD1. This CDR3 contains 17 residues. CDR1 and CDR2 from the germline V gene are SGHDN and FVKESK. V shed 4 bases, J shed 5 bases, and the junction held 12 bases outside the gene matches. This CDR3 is CASSRRRDRGFLETQYF. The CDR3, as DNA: TGTGCCAGCAGCCGGCGCCGGGACAGGGGGTTTTTGGAGACCCAGTACTTC.

The CDR3 coding sequence is TGCTGTTGCGGAAACACAGATACGCAGTATTTT. This encodes CCCGNTDTQYF. This chain joins TRBV20-1 and TRBJ2-3, with D unclear. Germline CDR1 and CDR2: DFQATT and SNEGSKA (reference sequence). The CDR3 sequence is 11 residues long.

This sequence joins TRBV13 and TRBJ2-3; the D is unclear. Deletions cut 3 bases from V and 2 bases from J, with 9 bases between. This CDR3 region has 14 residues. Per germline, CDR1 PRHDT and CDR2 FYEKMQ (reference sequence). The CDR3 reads CASSLEGFTDTQYF. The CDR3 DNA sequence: TGTGCCAGCAGCTTGGAAGGGTTCACAGATACGCAGTATTTT.

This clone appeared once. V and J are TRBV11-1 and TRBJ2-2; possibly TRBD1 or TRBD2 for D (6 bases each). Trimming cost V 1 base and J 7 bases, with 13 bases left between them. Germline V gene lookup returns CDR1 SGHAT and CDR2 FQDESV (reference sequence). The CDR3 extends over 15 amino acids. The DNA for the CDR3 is TGTGCCAGCAGCTTAGACCAGGGGAGGAGCGGGGAGCTGTTTTTT. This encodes CASSLDQGRSGELFF.

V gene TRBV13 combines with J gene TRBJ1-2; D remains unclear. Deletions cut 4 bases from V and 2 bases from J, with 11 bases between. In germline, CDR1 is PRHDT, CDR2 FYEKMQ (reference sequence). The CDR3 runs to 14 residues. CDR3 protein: CASSSIGGNYGYTF. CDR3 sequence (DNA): TGTGCCAGCAGCTCGATTGGAGGGAACTATGGCTACACCTTC. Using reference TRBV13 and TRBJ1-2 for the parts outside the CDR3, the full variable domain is AAGVIQSPRHLIKEKRETATLKCYPIPRHDTVYWYQQGPGQDPQFLISFYEKMQSDKGSIPDRFSAQQFSDYHSELNMSSLELGDSALYFCASSSIGGNYGYTFGSGTRLTVV.

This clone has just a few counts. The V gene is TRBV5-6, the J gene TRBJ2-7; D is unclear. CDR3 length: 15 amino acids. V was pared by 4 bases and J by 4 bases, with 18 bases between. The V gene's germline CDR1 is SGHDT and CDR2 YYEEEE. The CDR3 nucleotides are TGTGCCAGCAGCCAACGAGGCAGGATAGGGTACGAGCAGTACTTC. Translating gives CASSQRGRIGYEQYF.

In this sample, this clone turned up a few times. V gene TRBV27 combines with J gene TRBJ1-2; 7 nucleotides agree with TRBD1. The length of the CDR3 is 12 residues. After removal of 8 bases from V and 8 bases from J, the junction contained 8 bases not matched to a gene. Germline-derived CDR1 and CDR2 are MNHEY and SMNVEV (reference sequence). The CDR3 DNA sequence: TGTGCCAGCGCCTCGACAGGGCGGGGCTACACCTTC. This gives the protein CASASTGRGYTF.

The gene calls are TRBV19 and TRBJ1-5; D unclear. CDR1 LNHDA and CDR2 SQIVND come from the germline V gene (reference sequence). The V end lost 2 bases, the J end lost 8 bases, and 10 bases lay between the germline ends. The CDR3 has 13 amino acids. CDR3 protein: CASSITPREPQHF. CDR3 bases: TGTGCCAGTAGTATAACCCCCAGAGAGCCCCAGCATTTT.

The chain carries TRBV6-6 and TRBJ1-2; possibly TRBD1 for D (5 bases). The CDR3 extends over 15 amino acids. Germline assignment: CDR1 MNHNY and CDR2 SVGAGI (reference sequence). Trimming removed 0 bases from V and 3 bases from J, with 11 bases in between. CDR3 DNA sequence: TGTGCCAGCAGTTACTCGAACGGGGCTCACTATGGCTACACCTTC. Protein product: CASSYSNGAHYGYTF.

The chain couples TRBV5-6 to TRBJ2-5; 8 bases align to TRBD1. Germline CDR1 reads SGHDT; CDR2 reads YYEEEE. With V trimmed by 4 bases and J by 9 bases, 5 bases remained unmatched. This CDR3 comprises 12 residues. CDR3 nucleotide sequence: TGTGCCAGCAGCCCGGGGGACAGGCCCCAGTACTTC. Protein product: CASSPGDRPQYF.

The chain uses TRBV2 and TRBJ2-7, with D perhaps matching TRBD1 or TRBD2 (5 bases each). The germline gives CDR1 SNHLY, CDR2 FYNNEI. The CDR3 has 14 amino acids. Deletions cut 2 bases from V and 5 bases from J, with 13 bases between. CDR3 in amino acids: CASSEFGAWDEQYV. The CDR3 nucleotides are TGTGCCAGCAGTGAATTCGGGGCTTGGGACGAGCAGTACGTC.

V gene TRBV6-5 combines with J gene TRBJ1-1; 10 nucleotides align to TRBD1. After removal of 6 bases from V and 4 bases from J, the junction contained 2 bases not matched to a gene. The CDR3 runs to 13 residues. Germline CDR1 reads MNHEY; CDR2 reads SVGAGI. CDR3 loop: CASRRQGATEAFF. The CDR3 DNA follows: TGTGCCAGCAGACGACAGGGGGCCACTGAAGCTTTCTTT.

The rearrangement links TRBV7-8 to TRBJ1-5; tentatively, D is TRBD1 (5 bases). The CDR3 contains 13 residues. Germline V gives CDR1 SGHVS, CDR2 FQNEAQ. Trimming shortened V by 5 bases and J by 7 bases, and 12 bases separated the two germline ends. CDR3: CASSPGGVQPQHF. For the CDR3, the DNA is TGTGCCAGCAGCCCGGGGGGGGTCCAGCCCCAGCATTTT.

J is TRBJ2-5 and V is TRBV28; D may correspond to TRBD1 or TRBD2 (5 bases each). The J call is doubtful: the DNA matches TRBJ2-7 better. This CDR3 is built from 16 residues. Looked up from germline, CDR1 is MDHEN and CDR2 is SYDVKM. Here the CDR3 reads CASSFTLRDLNYEQYF. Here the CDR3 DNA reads TGTGCCAGCAGTTTCACCCTCCGGGACCTTAACTACGAGCAGTACTTC.

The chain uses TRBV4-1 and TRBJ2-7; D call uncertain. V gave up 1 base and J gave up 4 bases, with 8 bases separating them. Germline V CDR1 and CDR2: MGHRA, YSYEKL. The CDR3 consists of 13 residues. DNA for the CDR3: TGCGCCAGCAGCCAAGTAAGAGGTTACGAGCAGTACGTC. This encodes CASSQVRGYEQYV.